This is a list of T cell receptor beta chains from one sample in a study of regulatory T cells in long-lasting Graves disease. One entry per CDR3 protein results from TCRdb running MiXCR on the multiplex PCR reads. The sample contains roughly 510,000 distinct CDR3 sequences, around 16% of which appear only once. The same specimen was also included in a second study, on T cells in Graves' hyperthyroidism and ophthalmopathy.

The specimen was peripheral blood mononuclear cells (PBMCs), collected at new diagnosis, from a patient treated with antithyroid drugs. The receptors here all came from a man younger than 35 with Graves disease. Each CDR3 is given with its conserved first and last residue. A D gene is named only where the DNA matches it firmly. Clone size, where shown, is once, few, many, or a class for clones that have expanded.

CDR3aa,CDR3nt,d_gene,abundance,v_gene,j_gene
CSVEGQFSYEQYF,TGCAGCGTCGAAGGCCAGTTCTCGTACGAGCAGTACTTC,NA,NA,TRBV29-1,TRBJ2-7
CSARDRGDIHRGNIQYF,TGCAGTGCTAGAGATCGGGGGGACATTCACAGAGGAAACATTCAGTACTTC,NA,NA,TRBV20-1,TRBJ2-4
CASSLNRIGNQPQHF,TGTGCCAGCAGCTTGAACAGGATCGGCAATCAGCCCCAGCATTTT,NA,many,TRBV5-6,TRBJ1-5
CSATLGQAALNTEAFF,TGCAGTGCAACCCTCGGACAGGCCGCTTTGAACACTGAAGCTTTCTTT,TRBD1,many,TRBV20-1,TRBJ1-1
CASSPRAISGNTIYF,TGTGCCAGCAGTCCCCGGGCCATCTCTGGAAACACCATATATTTT,NA,NA,TRBV3-1,TRBJ1-3
CASSYTKDTEALF,TGTGCCAGCAGTTACACGAAAGACACTGAAGCTCTCTTT,NA,NA,TRBV6-2/TRBV6-3,TRBJ1-1
CASSFLGALTDTQYF,TGCGCCAGCAGCTTCCTTGGTGCGCTTACAGATACGCAGTATTTT,NA,few,TRBV5-1,TRBJ2-3
CASSPSGGRAAGNTIYF,TGTGCCAGCAGTCCCTCAGGGGGCCGGGCCGCTGGAAACACCATATATTTT,TRBD1,few,TRBV28,TRBJ1-3
CATSRGPSEQYF,TGTGCCACCTCCCGGGGGCCCTCCGAGCAGTACTTC,NA,many,TRBV12-3/TRBV12-4,TRBJ2-7
CSVESGSSGTQYF,TGCAGCGTTGAATCCGGGTCCTCCGGGACCCAGTACTTC,NA,many,TRBV29-1,TRBJ2-5
CASTPAGGSTYEQYF,TGTGCCAGTACCCCCGCCGGGGGGAGCACCTACGAGCAGTACTTC,TRBD2,once,TRBV19,TRBJ2-7
CASSSTVGSGRYEQYF,TGTGCCAGTAGTAGTACGGTTGGTAGCGGGAGGTACGAGCAGTACTTC,TRBD2,NA,TRBV19,TRBJ2-7
CASSLKWGTVYNEQFF,TGTGCCAGCAGCTTAAAGTGGGGGACAGTATACAATGAGCAGTTCTTC,TRBD1,few,TRBV11-2,TRBJ2-1
CASSQATGGQAYEQYF,TGCGCCAGCAGTCAAGCAACAGGGGGCCAAGCCTACGAGCAGTACTTC,TRBD1,few,TRBV5-1,TRBJ2-7
CSVEEQGGRIYNEQFF,TGCAGCGTTGAAGAGCAGGGAGGGCGAATCTACAATGAGCAGTTCTTC,TRBD2,NA,TRBV29-1,TRBJ2-1
CASSIWGLGRELFF,TGTGCCAGTAGTATATGGGGACTTGGGAGAGAACTGTTTTTT,NA,NA,TRBV19,TRBJ1-4